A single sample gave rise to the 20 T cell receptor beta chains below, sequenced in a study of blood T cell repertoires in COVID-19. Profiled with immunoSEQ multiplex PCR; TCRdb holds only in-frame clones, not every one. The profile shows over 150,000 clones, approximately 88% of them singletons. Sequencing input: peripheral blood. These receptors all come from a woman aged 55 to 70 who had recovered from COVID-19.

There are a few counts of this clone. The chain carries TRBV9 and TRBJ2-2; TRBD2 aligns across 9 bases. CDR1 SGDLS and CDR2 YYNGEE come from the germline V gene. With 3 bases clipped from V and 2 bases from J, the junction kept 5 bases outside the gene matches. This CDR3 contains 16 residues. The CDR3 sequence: CASSARAGGNTGELFF. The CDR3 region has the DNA TGTGCCAGCAGCGCGCGAGCGGGGGGCAACACCGGGGAGCTGTTTTTT.

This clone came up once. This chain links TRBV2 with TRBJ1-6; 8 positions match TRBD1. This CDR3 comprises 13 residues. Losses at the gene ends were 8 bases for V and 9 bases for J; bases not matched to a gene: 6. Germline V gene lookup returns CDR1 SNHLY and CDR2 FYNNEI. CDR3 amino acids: CASGRGQGSPLHF. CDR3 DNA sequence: TGTGCCAGCGGCAGGGGGCAGGGTTCACCCCTCCACTTT.

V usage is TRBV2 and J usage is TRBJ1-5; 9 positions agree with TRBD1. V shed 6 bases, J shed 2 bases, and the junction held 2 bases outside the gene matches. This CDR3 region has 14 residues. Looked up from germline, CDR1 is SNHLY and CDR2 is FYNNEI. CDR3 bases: TGTGCCAGCAGGGACAGGGGCGGCAATCAGCCCCAGCATTTT. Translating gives CASRDRGGNQPQHF.

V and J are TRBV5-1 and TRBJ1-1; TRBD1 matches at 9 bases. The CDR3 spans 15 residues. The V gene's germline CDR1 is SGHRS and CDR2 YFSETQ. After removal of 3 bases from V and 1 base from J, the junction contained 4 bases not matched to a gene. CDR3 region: CASSSGTGKNTEAFF. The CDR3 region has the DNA TGCGCCAGCAGCTCGGGGACAGGGAAGAACACTGAAGCTTTCTTT.

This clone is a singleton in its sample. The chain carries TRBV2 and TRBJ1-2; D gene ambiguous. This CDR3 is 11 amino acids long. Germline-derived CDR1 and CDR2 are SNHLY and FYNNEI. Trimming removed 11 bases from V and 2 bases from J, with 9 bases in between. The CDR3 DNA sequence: TGTGCCGCCTCGGGAAACTATGGCTACACCTTC. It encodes CAASGNYGYTF.

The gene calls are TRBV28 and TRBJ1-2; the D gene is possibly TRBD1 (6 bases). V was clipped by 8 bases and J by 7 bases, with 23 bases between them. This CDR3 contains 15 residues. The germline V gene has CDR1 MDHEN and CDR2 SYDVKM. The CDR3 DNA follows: TGTGCCAGCGGAAACCCGCAGGAGAGAGGGGGTGGCTACACCTTC. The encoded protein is CASGNPQERGGGYTF.

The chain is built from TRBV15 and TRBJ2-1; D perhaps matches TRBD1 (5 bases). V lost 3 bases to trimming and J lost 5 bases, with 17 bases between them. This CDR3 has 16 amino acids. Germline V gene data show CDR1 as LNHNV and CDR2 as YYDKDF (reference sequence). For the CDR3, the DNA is TGTGCCACCAGCAGTTTGATAGGGGTCGGAAACAATGAGCAGTTCTTC. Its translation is CATSSLIGVGNNEQFF.

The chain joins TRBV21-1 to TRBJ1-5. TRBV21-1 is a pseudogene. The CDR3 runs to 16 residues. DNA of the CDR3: TGTGCCAGCAGCAACGGTTCGGGGGATAGCAATCAGCCCCAGCATTTT. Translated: CASSNGSGDSNQPQHF.

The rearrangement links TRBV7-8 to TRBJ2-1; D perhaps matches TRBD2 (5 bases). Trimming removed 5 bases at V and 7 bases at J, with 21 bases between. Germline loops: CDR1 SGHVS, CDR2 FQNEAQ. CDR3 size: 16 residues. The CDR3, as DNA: TGTGCCAGCAGCCCTAATGACGGAGGTTACGGGAATGAGCAGTTCTTC. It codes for CASSPNDGGYGNEQFF. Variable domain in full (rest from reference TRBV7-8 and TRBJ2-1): GAGVSQSPRYKVAKRGQDVALRCDPISGHVSLFWYQQALGQGPEFLTYFQNEAQLDKSGLPSDRFFAERPEGSVSTLKIQRTQQEDSAVYLCASSPNDGGYGNEQFFGPGTRLTVL.

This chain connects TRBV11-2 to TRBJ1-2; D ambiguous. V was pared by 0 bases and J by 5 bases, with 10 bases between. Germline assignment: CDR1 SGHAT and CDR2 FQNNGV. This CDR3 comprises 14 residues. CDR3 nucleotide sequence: TGTGCCAGCAGCTTAGACCAAACAAGTTATGGCTACACCTTC. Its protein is CASSLDQTSYGYTF.

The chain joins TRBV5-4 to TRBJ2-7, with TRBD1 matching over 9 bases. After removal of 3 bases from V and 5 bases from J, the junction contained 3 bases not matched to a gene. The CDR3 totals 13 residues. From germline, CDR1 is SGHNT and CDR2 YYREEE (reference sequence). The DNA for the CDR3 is TGTGCCAGCAGCTGGGACAGGGAGGACGAGCAGTACTTC. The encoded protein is CASSWDREDEQYF.

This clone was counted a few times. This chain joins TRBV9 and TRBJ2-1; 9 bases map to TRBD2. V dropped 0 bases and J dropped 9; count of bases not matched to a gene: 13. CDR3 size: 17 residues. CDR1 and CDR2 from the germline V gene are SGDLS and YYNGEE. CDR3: CASSVANTLAGTSEQFF. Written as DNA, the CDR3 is TGTGCCAGCAGCGTAGCTAATACTCTAGCGGGGACCAGTGAGCAGTTCTTC.

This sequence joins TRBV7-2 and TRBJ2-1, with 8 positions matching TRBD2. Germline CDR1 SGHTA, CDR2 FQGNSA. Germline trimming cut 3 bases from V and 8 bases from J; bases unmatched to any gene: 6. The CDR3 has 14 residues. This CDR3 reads CASSLGTSLYEQFF. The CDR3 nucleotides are TGTGCCAGCAGCTTGGGGACTAGTCTATATGAGCAGTTCTTC.

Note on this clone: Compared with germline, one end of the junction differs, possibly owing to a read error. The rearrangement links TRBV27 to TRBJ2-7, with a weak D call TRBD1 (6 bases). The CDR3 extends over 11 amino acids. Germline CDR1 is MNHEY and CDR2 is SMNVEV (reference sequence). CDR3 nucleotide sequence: TGTGCCAGCAGTTTTACCCGGGACAAGGGCTTC. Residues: CASSFTRDKGF.

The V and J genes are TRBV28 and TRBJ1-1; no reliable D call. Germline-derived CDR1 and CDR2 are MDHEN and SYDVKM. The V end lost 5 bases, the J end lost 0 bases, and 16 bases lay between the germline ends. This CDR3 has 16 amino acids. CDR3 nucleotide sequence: TGTGCCAGCAGTACCGGGTCCTCCAGCCTGAACACTGAAGCTTTCTTT. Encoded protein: CASSTGSSSLNTEAFF.

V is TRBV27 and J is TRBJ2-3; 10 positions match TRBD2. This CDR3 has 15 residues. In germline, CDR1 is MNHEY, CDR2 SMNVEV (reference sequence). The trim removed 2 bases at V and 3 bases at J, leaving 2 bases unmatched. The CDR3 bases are TGTGCCAGCAGTTTAATACTAGCGGGGACAGATACGCAGTATTTT. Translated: CASSLILAGTDTQYF.

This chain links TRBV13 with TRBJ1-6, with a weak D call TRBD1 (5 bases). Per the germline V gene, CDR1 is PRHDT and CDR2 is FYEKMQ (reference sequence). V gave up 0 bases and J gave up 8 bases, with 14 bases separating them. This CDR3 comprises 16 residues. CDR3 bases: TGTGCCAGCAGCTTAGGCCTAGGGGAAGGGGATTCACCCCTCCACTTT. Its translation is CASSLGLGEGDSPLHF.

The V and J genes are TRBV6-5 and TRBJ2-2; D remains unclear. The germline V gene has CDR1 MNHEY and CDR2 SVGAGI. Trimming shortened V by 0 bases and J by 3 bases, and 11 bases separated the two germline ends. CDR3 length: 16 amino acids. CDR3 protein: CASSYSLNSHTGELFF. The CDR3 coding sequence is TGTGCCAGCAGTTACTCGTTGAACAGTCACACCGGGGAGCTGTTTTTT.

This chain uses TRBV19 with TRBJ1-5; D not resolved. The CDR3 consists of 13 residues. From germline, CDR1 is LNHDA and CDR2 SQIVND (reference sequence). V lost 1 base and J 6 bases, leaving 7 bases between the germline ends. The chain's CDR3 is CASSIAGSQPQHF. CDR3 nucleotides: TGTGCCAGTAGTATAGCGGGGAGTCAGCCCCAGCATTTT.

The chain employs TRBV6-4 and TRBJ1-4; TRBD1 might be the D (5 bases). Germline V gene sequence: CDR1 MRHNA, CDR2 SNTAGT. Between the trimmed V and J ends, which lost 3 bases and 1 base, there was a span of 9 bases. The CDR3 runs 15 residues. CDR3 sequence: CASSDSQGTNEKLFF. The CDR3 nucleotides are TGTGCCAGCAGTGATTCTCAGGGAACTAATGAAAAACTGTTTTTT.